Listed here is a single T cell receptor beta chain. These data are taken from a study of blood T cell repertoires in COVID-19. Repertoires were generated with immunoSEQ multiplex PCR, while TCRdb's copy carries only in-frame clones and drops some. The sample yields about 250,000 clones, 70% to 90% seen once. Enrollees, about 18 to 89 years old, lived in approximately 24 US areas. Each recovered donor of Cohort 3 presented with two negative PCRs, clearance, or symptom resolution. Sequencing used PBMCs or T cells enriched from blood (not recorded which). The origin of this receptor is a man younger than 30 who had recovered from COVID-19.

The CDR3 reads CASSPQGFHNEQFF. CDR3 DNA: TGTGCCAGCAGTCCCCAGGGTTTCCACAATGAGCAGTTCTTC. V is TRBV2 and J is TRBJ2-1, with D tentatively TRBD1 (5 bases). The CDR3 is 14 residues long. Germline CDR1 is SNHLY and CDR2 is FYNNEI. V was pared by 5 bases and J by 5 bases, with 13 bases between.